The 27 T cell receptor beta chains below were found in one sample sequenced in a study of cytomegalovirus exposure and HLA in healthy donors. Both 60 Vbeta primers and 13 Jbeta primers went into the PCR. TCRdb's copy holds only in-frame clones and misses some; the assay was immunoSEQ multiplex PCR. This table holds approximately 210,000 clones, about 75% found once. What was sequenced was PBMCs. The receptors come from a male donor in good health and CMV-seronegative.

To note about this clone: The junction departs from germline at one end; a sequencing error may be responsible. In the same sample, other DNA sequences code for this CDR3. DNA for the CDR3: TGTGCCAGCAGCTTGGACAGTACTAGCACAGATACGCAGTATTTT. It yields the protein CASSLDSTSTDTQYF. V is TRBV5-1 and J is TRBJ2-3, with a tentative D call TRBD1 (6 bases). This CDR3 is 15 amino acids long. In germline, CDR1 is SGHRS, CDR2 YFSETQ.

This chain connects TRBV7-2 to TRBJ1-2, with 7 nucleotides matching TRBD1. This CDR3 region has 13 residues. V shed 6 bases and J 8 bases; nucleotides not matched to a gene: 9. Germline CDR1 and CDR2: SGHTA and FQGNSA. The CDR3 region has the DNA TGTGCCAGCAGAGCGACAGGGAAGGAGGGCTACACCTTC. It is translated as CASRATGKEGYTF.

On this clone itself: The sample carries other DNA sequences with the same CDR3. The rearrangement uses TRBV7-3 and TRBJ2-7; D is possibly TRBD2 (5 bases). Trimming took off 4 bases at V and 0 bases at J, with 10 bases between the two ends. From germline, CDR1 is SGHTA and CDR2 FQGTGA. This CDR3 has 14 amino acids. CDR3 bases: TGTGCCAGCAGCTACAGCGGTGGCTCCTACGAGCAGTACTTC. Protein: CASSYSGGSYEQYF.

The V and J genes are TRBV9 and TRBJ2-1; maybe TRBD1 (6 bases). V was pared by 4 bases and J by 9 bases, with 11 bases between. This CDR3 comprises 12 residues. CDR1 and CDR2 (germline): SGDLS, YYNGEE. The chain's CDR3 is CASSHTGLEQFF. DNA of the CDR3: TGTGCCAGCAGCCATACAGGGCTTGAGCAGTTCTTC.

This sequence joins TRBV27 and TRBJ2-1, with D unclear. CDR1 and CDR2 from the germline V gene are MNHEY and SMNVEV (reference sequence). V was shortened by 3 bases and J by 0 bases, with 9 bases between the two germline ends. CDR3 size: 15 residues. The chain's CDR3 is CASSLRPFSYNEQFF. The CDR3 bases are TGTGCCAGCAGTTTGCGTCCATTCTCCTACAATGAGCAGTTCTTC.

The CDR3 sequence: CASSPWASGRYTDTQYF. The CDR3 DNA sequence: TGTGCCAGCAGCCCCTGGGCTAGCGGGAGGTACACAGATACGCAGTATTTT. The chain uses TRBV7-3 and TRBJ2-3; 11 bases are a match to TRBD2. J gave up 2 bases and V 5 bases, and 9 bases lay outside the gene matches. The V gene's germline CDR1 is SGHTA and CDR2 FQGTGA. There are 17 residues in the CDR3. The full variable domain, in which reference TRBV7-3 and TRBJ2-3 provide the parts outside the CDR3, is GAGVSQTPSNKVTEKGKYVELRCDPISGHTALYWYRQSLGQGPEFLIYFQGTGAADDSGLPNDRFFAVRPEGSVSTLKIQRTERGDSAVYLCASSPWASGRYTDTQYFGPGTRLTVL.

The chain recombines TRBV11-2 with TRBJ2-3; TRBD2 aligns across 10 bases. Germline CDR1 reads SGHAT; CDR2 reads FQNNGV. This CDR3 contains 14 residues. V dropped 6 bases and J dropped 5; count of bases not matched to a gene: 5. The DNA of the CDR3 is TGTGCCAGCAGATGGACTAGCGGCTTAGATACGCAGTATTTT. It yields the protein CASRWTSGLDTQYF.

The genes are TRBV13 and TRBJ2-2; D uncertain. The V and J ends lost 5 bases and 1 base respectively, with 8 bases between them. Germline assignment: CDR1 PRHDT and CDR2 FYEKMQ (reference sequence). The CDR3 consists of 14 residues. The CDR3: CASSPFVNTGELFF. The CDR3 DNA is TGTGCCAGCAGCCCCTTCGTGAACACCGGGGAGCTGTTTTTT.

The DNA for the CDR3 is TGTGCCAGCAGCTCTGGTGCAGGGAACACTGAAGCTTTCTTT. Translation gives CASSSGAGNTEAFF. J is TRBJ1-1 and V is TRBV11-3, with no clear D. Trimming left V 4 bases short and J 1 base short, with 10 bases between. The germline gives CDR1 SGHNT, CDR2 YENEEA. CDR3 length equals 14 residues.

The V call is TRBV9, the J call TRBJ1-1; TRBD1 agrees at 7 bases. Trimming took 0 bases from V and 7 from J; bases not matched to a gene: 6. The germline gives CDR1 SGDLS, CDR2 YYNGEE. The CDR3 totals 14 residues. CDR3 sequence (DNA): TGTGCCAGCAGCGTAGCGACAGGGCGAGATGAAGCTTTCTTT. This translates into CASSVATGRDEAFF.

Regarding this clone: Other nucleotide sequences from this sample produce the same CDR3. The V call is TRBV7-3, the J call TRBJ2-3; possibly TRBD1 for D (6 bases). V was cut by 5 bases and J by 3 bases, with 12 bases left in between. The CDR3 loop spans 14 amino acids. The V gene's germline CDR1 is SGHTA and CDR2 FQGTGA. The CDR3 region is CASSPGQGTDTQYF. In nucleotides, the CDR3 is TGTGCCAGCAGCCCCGGGCAGGGGACAGATACGCAGTATTTT. The full variable domain, rest sourced from reference TRBV7-3 and TRBJ2-3, is GAGVSQTPSNKVTEKGKYVELRCDPISGHTALYWYRQSLGQGPEFLIYFQGTGAADDSGLPNDRFFAVRPEGSVSTLKIQRTERGDSAVYLCASSPGQGTDTQYFGPGTRLTVL.

The chain links TRBV2 to TRBJ2-2; TRBD2 matches at 12 bases. V lost 7 bases and J lost 3; bases outside the gene matches: 3. Looked up from germline, CDR1 is SNHLY and CDR2 is FYNNEI. The CDR3 totals 15 residues. This chain's CDR3 is CASTGLAGYTGELFF. The DNA of the CDR3 is TGTGCCAGCACCGGACTAGCGGGATACACCGGGGAGCTGTTTTTT. The full variable domain, with the rest looked up from reference TRBV2 and TRBJ2-2, is EPEVTQTPSHQVTQMGQEVILRCVPISNHLYFYWYRQILGQKVEFLVSFYNNEISEKSEIFDDQFSVERPDGSNFTLKIRSTKLEDSAMYFCASTGLAGYTGELFFGEGSRLTVL.

The J gene is TRBJ1-2, the V gene TRBV4-3; TRBD1 matches 12 bases. The CDR3 is made up of 15 amino acids. Trimming at V came to 4 bases and at J to 2 bases, leaving 2 bases not matched to a gene. Germline values: CDR1 LGHNA, CDR2 YSLEER. The CDR3 reads CASSPGTGGNYGYTF. The CDR3 DNA is TGCGCCAGCAGCCCAGGGACAGGGGGCAACTATGGCTACACCTTC.

The rearrangement joins TRBV19 to TRBJ2-2, with TRBD1 as a possible D gene (5 bases). CDR1 is LNHDA and CDR2 is SQIVND in the germline V gene (reference sequence). Trimming removed 11 bases from V and 5 bases from J, with 9 bases in between. CDR3 size: 11 residues. Here the CDR3 DNA reads TGTGCCTGTACAGGTACCGGGGAGCTGTTTTTT. Its translation is CACTGTGELFF.

The chain carries TRBV11-1 and TRBJ2-3; the match to TRBD1 covers 9 bases. Germline V gene data show CDR1 as SGHAT and CDR2 as FQDESV (reference sequence). The ends lost 5 bases at V and 4 bases at J; junction bases unmatched: 7. This CDR3 contains 15 residues. CDR3 amino acids: CASSDGQGLADTQYF. In DNA form, the CDR3 reads TGTGCCAGCAGCGACGGACAGGGGTTGGCAGATACGCAGTATTTT.

V usage is TRBV28 and J usage is TRBJ2-1; 10 nucleotides align to TRBD2. The germline gives CDR1 MDHEN, CDR2 SYDVKM. CDR3 size: 16 residues. With V trimmed by 3 bases and J by 4 bases, 6 bases remained unmatched. The CDR3 is CASSLGTSEIYNEQFF. In nucleotides, the CDR3 is TGTGCCAGCAGTTTGGGGACTAGCGAGATATACAATGAGCAGTTCTTC.

J is TRBJ2-7 and V is TRBV10-3; TRBD2 agrees at 8 bases. The CDR3 covers 15 residues. Germline lookup yields CDR1 ENHRY and CDR2 SYGVKD. Trimming cost V 4 bases and J 2 bases; bases outside gene matches: 7. This CDR3 is CAISGTGGAPYEQYF. CDR3 DNA sequence: TGTGCCATCAGTGGAACCGGGGGGGCCCCCTACGAGCAGTACTTC.

The chain has TRBV11-2 and TRBJ2-7; D is unclear. Germline V lookup: CDR1 SGHAT, CDR2 FQNNGV. Trimming removed 5 bases from V and 5 bases from J, with 7 bases in between. The CDR3 runs to 11 residues. The CDR3, as DNA: TGTGCCAGCAGCCTCAGTCACGAGCAGTACTTC. Its translation is CASSLSHEQYF.

The chain uses TRBV6-5 and TRBJ1-2, with 10 bases lining up with TRBD1. The V gene's germline CDR1 is MNHEY and CDR2 SVGAGI. The CDR3 runs to 15 residues. With V trimmed by 3 bases and J by 7 bases, 8 bases remained unmatched. The CDR3, as DNA: TGTGCCAGCAGTTATCTCGGGACAGGGGTTGGTGGCTACACCTTC. Its translation: CASSYLGTGVGGYTF.

This chain links TRBV30 with TRBJ1-1; 8 nucleotides match TRBD1. The CDR3 is 15 amino acids. The junction had 4 bases not matched to a gene; V was cut back by 1 base and J by 0 bases. CDR1 is GTSNPN and CDR2 is SVGIG in the germline V gene (reference sequence). CDR3 sequence (DNA): TGTGCCTGGAGTGGTCACAGGGGGATGAACACTGAAGCTTTCTTT. It yields the protein CAWSGHRGMNTEAFF.

This clone was picked up a small number of times. This chain connects TRBV29-1 to TRBJ2-3; TRBD1 is a possible D gene (5 bases). The CDR3 is made up of 15 amino acids. The V gene lost 6 bases and the J gene lost 0 bases, with 16 bases spanning the gap. Germline CDR1 reads SQVTM; CDR2 reads ANQGSEA. CDR3 region: CSVRLGRVSTDTQYF. Here the CDR3 DNA reads TGCAGCGTGCGCTTAGGCAGGGTGAGCACAGATACGCAGTATTTT.

V and J are TRBV28 and TRBJ2-7, with 10 positions matching TRBD2. The CDR3 spans 17 residues. Germline V gene sequence: CDR1 MDHEN, CDR2 SYDVKM. The V gene end was trimmed by 4 bases and the J gene end by 2 bases; junction bases not matched to a gene: 11. The CDR3, as DNA: TGTGCCAGCAGTTCCGACTCTAGCGGGGGTACCACCTACGAGCAGTACTTC. It is translated as CASSSDSSGGTTYEQYF.

This chain connects TRBV7-9 to TRBJ2-7; possibly TRBD1 for D (6 bases). Between the trimmed V and J ends, which lost 5 bases and 7 bases, there was a span of 18 bases. Per germline, CDR1 SEHNR and CDR2 FQNEAQ (reference sequence). The CDR3 has 14 amino acids. The CDR3 DNA is TGTGCCAGCAGCAAAGGGACATCCCATGGGGAGCAGTACTTC. Its protein is CASSKGTSHGEQYF. Supplemented by reference TRBV7-9 and TRBJ2-7, the full variable domain reads DTGVSQNPRHKITKRGQNVTFRCDPISEHNRLYWYRQTLGQGPEFLTYFQNEAQLEKSRLLSDRFSAERPKGSFSTLEIQRTEQGDSAMYLCASSKGTSHGEQYFGPGTRLTVT.

The chain uses TRBV27 and TRBJ1-1, with D perhaps TRBD1 (6 bases). CDR1 is MNHEY, CDR2 SMNVEV, per germline (reference sequence). The CDR3 loop spans 13 amino acids. V shed 2 bases and J shed 3 bases, with 7 bases lying between them. The DNA for the CDR3 is TGTGCCAGCAGTTTACAGGGGTACACTGAAGCTTTCTTT. It is translated as CASSLQGYTEAFF.

This chain joins TRBV7-2 and TRBJ2-2; D is possibly TRBD2 (6 bases). This CDR3 has 16 amino acids. V lost 1 base and J 7 bases, leaving 16 bases between the germline ends. Germline V gene sequence: CDR1 SGHTA, CDR2 FQGNSA. The CDR3 sequence: CASSLEVGTGSGELFF. The CDR3 nucleotides read TGTGCCAGCAGCTTAGAAGTAGGGACCGGGAGCGGGGAGCTGTTTTTT.

The V and J genes are TRBV2 and TRBJ1-2; D not certain. CDR1 and CDR2 (germline): SNHLY, FYNNEI. The CDR3 extends over 16 amino acids. V was clipped by 7 bases and J by 0 bases, with 18 bases between them. As DNA, the CDR3 is TGTGCCAGCACCCCCGCCGGAGTACCTACTAACTATGGCTACACCTTC. The encoded protein is CASTPAGVPTNYGYTF.

This clone has only a few counts. The chain recombines TRBV9 with TRBJ1-1, with no clear D. CDR1 and CDR2 from the germline V gene are SGDLS and YYNGEE. The length of the CDR3 is 16 residues. Trimming shortened V by 0 bases and J by 1 base, and 13 bases separated the two germline ends. This chain's CDR3 is CASSVVGLSGNTEAFF. CDR3 DNA: TGTGCCAGCAGCGTAGTCGGTCTATCGGGGAACACTGAAGCTTTCTTT. Together with reference TRBV9 and TRBJ1-1, the CDR3 gives the full variable domain: DSGVTQTPKHLITATGQRVTLRCSPRSGDLSVYWYQQSLDQGLQFLIQYYNGEERAKGNILERFSAQQFPDLHSELNLSSLELGDSALYFCASSVVGLSGNTEAFFGQGTRLTVV.